The sequence of this TCR beta chain was determined in a study of cytomegalovirus exposure and HLA in healthy donors (TCRdb year 2017). Concerning the study at large: An earlier analysis of some 550 of the donors reported 250 to 300 Gb of sequence data and some 100 million unique TCR beta sequences from about 200 million T cells. An early release covering over 500 HLA-typed donors comprised about 300 gigabases of sequencing data and roughly 85 million unique TCR sequences. The genetic ancestry cluster associated with self-reported Caucasian donors included around four fifths of the 350 to 500 genotyped donors. The aim of the study was to test whether cataloging public T cell receptors could identify signatures of past pathogen exposure. The study used immunosequencing to profile the T cell repertoires of several hundred subjects and linked those repertoires to cytomegalovirus serostatus. A separate validation cohort of 90 to 150 different subjects was used in addition to the 666-subject first cohort. To predict cytomegalovirus infection status, the study combined high-throughput TCR immunosequencing, statistical association of individual TCRs with disease status, and machine learning. A later analysis re-analyzed previously published TCR beta repertoires from 666 donors and added high-resolution HLA genotyping to study TCR occurrence patterns. The later analysis used no new phenotypic data to find candidate immune exposures, relying instead on TCR beta sequences and their occurrence across donors. An earlier analysis of several hundred of the donors used high-throughput TCR beta sequencing to judge whether each TCR beta V gene segment behaved as functional or pseudogenic. Donor age, sex, ethnicity and CMV serostatus were collected together with the repertoire data. Genome-wide SNP genotypes for about 65% of the roughly 700 donors were used in a later genetic analysis, which treated that subset as a discovery cohort. All discovery cohort repertoires had been generated using a single sequencing platform. HLA typing included class I and class II loci at four-digit resolution. Typing coverage differed by locus: A, B, C, DRB1 and DQB1 were typed in roughly 629-640 donors, DQA1 in roughly 500, DPA1 in 606, and DPB1 in around 490. Four or five DR-DQ haplotypes were handled as single units for association and clustering, since linkage in the cohort was strong. Among about 390 genotyped donors of the cohort, an average of approximately 250,000 unique TCR beta nucleotide sequences were sequenced per donor, roughly 20% of them non-productive.

On this clone: The antigen this receptor binds is unknown. No qualities accompany the bases; no much larger clone lies one base away.

On the study overall, not on this receptor specifically: A later genetic analysis reported fewer N-insertions in productive TCRs among donors in an Asian-associated ancestry cluster than the roughly 700-donor mean. Most CMV-associated TCR beta chains appeared to be HLA-restricted in a later analysis, and the HLA associations seemed to be driven largely by CMV exposure. The 87-base-pair reads could not distinguish some IMGT-functional V segments, including TRBV6-2 and TRBV6-3, so those segments were excluded. Only TCR beta chains were sequenced in this cohort, and the absence of alpha or paired-chain data limited detectable features. A later analysis found that HLA-associated TCR beta chains were more clonally expanded and had lower generation probabilities than equally common non-associated chains. According to the authors, the approach could potentially be generalized to other disease states and immunological phenotypes. Because counts were too low, some 16 rarely observed V segments, including chromosome 9 orphons, were excluded from the earlier analysis of fewer than 650 of the donors. A few of the identified cytomegalovirus-associated TCR beta chains were confirmed in vitro to be specific for cytomegalovirus antigens. Several of the top co-occurrence clusters appeared to be linked to parvovirus B19, influenza, CMV and Epstein-Barr virus, according to a later analysis. Linkage disequilibrium might explain the correlated functional status among segregating V segments, but an unknown experimental factor could not be excluded. In an earlier analysis of around 600 of the donors, most TCR beta V segments were observed in productive rearrangements about 90% or about 30% of the time, broadly matching IMGT annotations. The classifier was reported to diagnose cytomegalovirus status with high specificity and sensitivity in both the original and validation cohorts. Strong co-occurrence of HLA alleles, especially DR and DQ, made assigning TCR associations to individual alleles difficult. In the study, approximately 160 TCR beta chains were listed as associated with cytomegalovirus. HLA typing was unavailable for some donors at each locus, so association tests used only the typed subset. Immune exposure information for the cohort was limited to CMV serostatus. A later genetic analysis associated a missense DCLRE1C variant with V-gene and J-gene trimming of TCR beta chains, and an independent cohort replicated the association. Most TCR sequences were observed very rarely across donors, whereas some public TCRs were present in many individuals. Sequencing depth was assumed to be roughly uniform across donors in the presence/absence analyses, though that assumption may not hold. In a later analysis, TCR association rates were found to vary across HLA loci, with the most associated TCRs seen for DRB1 alleles and the fewest for HLA-C alleles. Specific HLA alleles were associated with roughly 16,000 TCR beta sequences at a false discovery rate of 0.05 in a later analysis. The sequencing pipeline was judged likely to have produced a cluster of highly shared sequence variants as a technical artifact. A further reported finding was that TCR beta sequences accurately predicted the HLA-A and HLA-B alleles for most subjects in the first cohort.

The receptor library was made with the immunoSEQ multiplex PCR assay. A mixture of 60 forward primers for TCR Vbeta segments and 13 reverse primers for TCR Jbeta segments was used in the multiplex PCR. Amplification of the CDR3 region of rearranged TCR beta genes was performed with a multiplex PCR assay on genomic DNA. On the Illumina HiSeq System, the amplified TCR beta libraries were sequenced as 87-base-pair reads. In the authors' own workflow: In a later analysis, 77 million or so unique TCR beta chains were counted across the 500 to 700 repertoires, and roughly 10 million of these chains were shared by at least two donors. To remove PCR and sequencing errors, raw reads were error-corrected and collapsed into unique sequences using a nearest-neighbor algorithm that merged closely related sequences. Alignment of CDR3 sequences to IMGT reference sequences was used to assign V, D and J gene segments. Each retained sequence needed at least a six-nucleotide match to both a V gene segment and a J gene segment. A rearrangement was called productive if the CDR3 had no stop codons and remained in frame with V and J, and every other rearrangement was called non-productive. CDR3 was defined by IMGT convention, running from the second conserved V-encoded cysteine to the conserved J-encoded phenylalanine. The earlier analysis of about 640 of the donors excluded any sequence lacking an unambiguous match to a single V gene segment. In an earlier analysis of 450 to 700 of the donors, V segments were called functional above 56.7% productive rearrangements and were called segregating when the between-donor standard deviation exceeded 5%. To diagnose cytomegalovirus status from the catalog of TCR beta chain sequences, a statistical classification framework was built. V and J gene assignment, in a later analysis, came from comparing TCR nucleotide sequences with IMGT/GENE-DB human TR gene sequences. A later analysis assigned CDR3 sequences and most-parsimonious VDJ recombination scenarios with the TCRdist pipeline. In a later analysis, each TCR beta chain was defined by its CDR3 amino acid sequence together with its V-gene family, and reads without a unique V-gene family were excluded. A later analysis removed 592 highly shared, low-generation-probability nucleotide sequences to deal with suspected cross-contamination and a sequencing artifact. A later analysis calculated a clonal expansion index for each public chain from normalized within-repertoire ranks of inferred template counts. In a later analysis, generation probabilities were computed using a VDJ recombination model fitted to out-of-frame rearrangements, and the results were checked against IGoR. Hypergeometric tests were used in a later analysis to score TCR-TCR, TCR-HLA and TCR-CMV co-occurrence, with a repertoire-size bias correction applied to the TCR pairs. In a later analysis, false discovery rates were estimated by permuting HLA or CMV assignments 20 times. In a later analysis, co-occurring TCRs were grouped with DBSCAN, and TCRdist sequence similarity was added when clustering was performed within HLA-allele-positive subsets. Co-occurrence clustering excluded repertoires with fewer than 30,000 or more than 120,000 public chains, plus five with anomalous nucleotide sharing. TCRdb holds this immuneACCESS table with in-frame rearrangements only. Some clones are missing; in checked studies, unresolved V genes explain under half, and the rest has no known cause. The DNA was the basis for D and trimming; V, J and clone size are from that table. This sample comprises roughly 200,000 clones, 80% to 85% of them detected only once. Roughly 1.5% of the sample is in the top ten clones.

The cohort was made up of approximately 670 healthy bone marrow donors. All cohort members were sampled while nominally healthy, although unrecorded immune exposures were likely present. The donor tested CMV seronegative and was one of the 352 seronegative cohort members. A peripheral blood sample was collected from each donor, and TCR beta sequencing was performed on peripheral blood mononuclear cells. The Qiagen DNeasy Blood Extraction Kit was used to extract genomic DNA from the blood cell samples. The germline V gene supplies CDR1 SGHRS and CDR2 YFSETQ. V is pared back by 4 bases and J by 0 bases, with 11 bases lying between the germline termini. Including the terminal cysteine and phenylalanine, the CDR3 comprises 15 residues. Only CDR3 DNA remains: 45 bases, in frame from the first base.

This clonotype originated in a man between 45 and 60 years old in good health and CMV-seronegative. Sample: PBMCs. This sequence uses TRBV5-1 and TRBJ1-3, with TRBD1 as a weak D call on 5 bases. CDR3 region: CASSGGSNSGNTIYF. The DNA sequence is TGCGCCAGCAGCGGGGGGTCGAACTCTGGAAACACCATATATTTT. With the portions outside the CDR3 filled from the reference TRBV5-1 and TRBJ1-3 genes, the complete variable region becomes KAGVTQTPRYLIKTRGQQVTLSCSPISGHRSVSWYQQTPGQGLQFLFEYFSETQRNKGNFPGRFSGRQFSNSRSEMNVSTLELGDSALYLCASSGGSNSGNTIYFGEGSWLTVV.